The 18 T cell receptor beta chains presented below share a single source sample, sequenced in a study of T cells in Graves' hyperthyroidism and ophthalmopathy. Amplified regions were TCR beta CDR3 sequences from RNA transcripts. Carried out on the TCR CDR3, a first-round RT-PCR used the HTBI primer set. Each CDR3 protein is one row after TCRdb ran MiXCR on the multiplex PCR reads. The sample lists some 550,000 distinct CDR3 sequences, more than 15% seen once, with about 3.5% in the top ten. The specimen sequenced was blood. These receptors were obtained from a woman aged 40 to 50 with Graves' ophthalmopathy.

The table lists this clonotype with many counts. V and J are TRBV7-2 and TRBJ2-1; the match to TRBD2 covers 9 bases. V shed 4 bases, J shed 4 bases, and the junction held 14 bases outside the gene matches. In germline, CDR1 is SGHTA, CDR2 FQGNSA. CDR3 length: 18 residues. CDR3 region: CASSSPKVLAGIYNEQFF. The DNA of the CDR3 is TGTGCCAGCAGCTCGCCAAAGGTACTAGCGGGTATTTACAATGAGCAGTTCTTC.

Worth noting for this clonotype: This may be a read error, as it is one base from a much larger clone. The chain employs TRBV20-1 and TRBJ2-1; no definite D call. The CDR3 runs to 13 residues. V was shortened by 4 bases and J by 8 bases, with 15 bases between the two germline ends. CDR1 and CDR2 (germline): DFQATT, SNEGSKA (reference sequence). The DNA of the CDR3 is TGCAGTGCTATGACTCCCACCGAGGATGAGCAGTTCTTC. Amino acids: CSAMTPTEDEQFF.

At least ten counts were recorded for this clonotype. Here the CDR3 reads CASSPTTVSYNEQFF. The CDR3, as DNA: TGTGCCAGCAGCCCGACTACCGTCTCCTACAATGAGCAGTTCTTC. This chain connects TRBV3-1 to TRBJ2-1; possible D gene TRBD2, 5 bases. Germline values: CDR1 LGHDT, CDR2 YNNKEL (reference sequence). The CDR3 is 15 residues long. Between the trimmed V and J ends, which lost 4 bases and 0 bases, there was a span of 10 bases.

The CDR3 sequence: CSARDMTGGSEAFF. DNA of the CDR3: TGCAGTGCTAGAGATATGACAGGGGGCAGTGAAGCTTTCTTT. The chain combines TRBV20-1 with TRBJ1-1; TRBD1 agrees at 10 bases. The CDR3 is 14 residues long. Trimming cost V 0 bases and J 7 bases; bases outside gene matches: 5. CDR1 is DFQATT and CDR2 is SNEGSKA in the germline V gene (reference sequence).

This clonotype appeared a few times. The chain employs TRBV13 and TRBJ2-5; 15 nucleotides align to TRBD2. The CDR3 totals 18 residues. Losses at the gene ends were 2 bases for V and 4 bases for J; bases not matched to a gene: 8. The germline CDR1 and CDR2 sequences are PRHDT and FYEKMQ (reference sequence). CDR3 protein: CASSLLRTSGGAGETQYF. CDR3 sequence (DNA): TGTGCCAGCAGCTTATTACGGACTAGCGGGGGGGCTGGAGAGACCCAGTACTTC.

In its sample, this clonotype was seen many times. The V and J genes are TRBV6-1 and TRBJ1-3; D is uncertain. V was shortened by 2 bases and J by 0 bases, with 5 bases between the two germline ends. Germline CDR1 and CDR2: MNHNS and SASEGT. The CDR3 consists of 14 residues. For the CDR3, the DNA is TGTGCCAGCAGTGAACTCCACTCTGGAAACACCATATATTTT. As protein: CASSELHSGNTIYF.

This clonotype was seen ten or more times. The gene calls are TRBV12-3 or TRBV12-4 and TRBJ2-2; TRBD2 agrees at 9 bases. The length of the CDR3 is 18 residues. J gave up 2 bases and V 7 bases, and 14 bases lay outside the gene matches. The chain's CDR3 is CASKPLTSGRTNTGELFF. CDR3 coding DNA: TGTGCCAGCAAACCACTGACTAGCGGTCGAACCAACACCGGGGAGCTGTTTTTT.

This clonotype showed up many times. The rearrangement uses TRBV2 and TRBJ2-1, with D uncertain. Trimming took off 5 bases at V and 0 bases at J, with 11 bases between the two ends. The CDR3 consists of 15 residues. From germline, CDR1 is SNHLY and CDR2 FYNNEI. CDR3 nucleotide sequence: TGTGCCAGCAGTCCTTCATCCAGCTCCTACAATGAGCAGTTCTTC. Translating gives CASSPSSSSYNEQFF.

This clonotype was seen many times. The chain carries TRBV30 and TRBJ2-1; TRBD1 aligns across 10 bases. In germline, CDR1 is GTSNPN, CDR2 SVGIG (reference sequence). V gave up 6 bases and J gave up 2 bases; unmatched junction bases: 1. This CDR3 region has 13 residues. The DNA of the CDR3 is TGTGCCTGCGACAGGGGGCCCTACAATGAGCAGTTCTTC. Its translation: CACDRGPYNEQFF. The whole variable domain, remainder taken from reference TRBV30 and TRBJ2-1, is SQTIHQWPATLVQPVGSPLSLECTVEGTSNPNLYWYRQAAGRGLQLLFYSVGIGQISSEVPQNLSASRPQDRQFILSSKKLLLSDSGFYLCACDRGPYNEQFFGPGTRLTVL.

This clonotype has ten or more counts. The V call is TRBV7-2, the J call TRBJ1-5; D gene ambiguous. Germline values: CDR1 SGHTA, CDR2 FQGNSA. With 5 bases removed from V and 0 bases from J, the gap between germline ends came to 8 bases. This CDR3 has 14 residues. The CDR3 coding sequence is TGTGCCAGCAGCATCGACCGTAGCAATCAGCCCCAGCATTTT. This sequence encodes CASSIDRSNQPQHF.

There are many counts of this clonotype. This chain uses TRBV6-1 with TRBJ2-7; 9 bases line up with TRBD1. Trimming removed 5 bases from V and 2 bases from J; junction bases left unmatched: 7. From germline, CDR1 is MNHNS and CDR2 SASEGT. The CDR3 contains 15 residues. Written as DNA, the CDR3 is TGTGCCAGCAGTCAGCGGGACAGGGCCGCCTACGAGCAGTACTTC. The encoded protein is CASSQRDRAAYEQYF.

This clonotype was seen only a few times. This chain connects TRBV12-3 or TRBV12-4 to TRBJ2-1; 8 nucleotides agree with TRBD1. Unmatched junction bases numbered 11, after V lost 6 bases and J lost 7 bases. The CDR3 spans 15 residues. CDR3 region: CASSMTGASKNEQFF. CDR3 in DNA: TGTGCCAGCAGCATGACAGGGGCAAGTAAGAATGAGCAGTTCTTC.

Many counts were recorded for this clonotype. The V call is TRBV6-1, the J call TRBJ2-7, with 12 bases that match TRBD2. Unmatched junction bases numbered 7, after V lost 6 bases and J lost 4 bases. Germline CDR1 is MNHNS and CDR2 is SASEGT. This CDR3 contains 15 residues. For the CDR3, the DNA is TGTGCCAGCAGCGAGAGACTAGCGGGAGATTACGAGCAGTACTTC. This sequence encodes CASSERLAGDYEQYF.

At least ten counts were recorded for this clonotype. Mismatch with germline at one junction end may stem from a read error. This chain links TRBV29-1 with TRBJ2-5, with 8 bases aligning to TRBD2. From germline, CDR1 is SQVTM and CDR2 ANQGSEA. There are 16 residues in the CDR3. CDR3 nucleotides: TGCAGCGTCGAAGGGGGGTCCGGGGGGGAATGGGAGACCCAGTACTTC. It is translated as CSVEGGSGGEWETQYF. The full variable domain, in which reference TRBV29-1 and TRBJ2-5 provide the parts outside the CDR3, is SAVISQKPSRDICQRGTSLTIQCQVDSQVTMMFWYRQQPGQSLTLIATANQGSEATYESGFVIDKFPISRPNLTFSTLTVSNMSPEDSSIYLCSVEGGSGGEWETQYFGPGTRLLVL.

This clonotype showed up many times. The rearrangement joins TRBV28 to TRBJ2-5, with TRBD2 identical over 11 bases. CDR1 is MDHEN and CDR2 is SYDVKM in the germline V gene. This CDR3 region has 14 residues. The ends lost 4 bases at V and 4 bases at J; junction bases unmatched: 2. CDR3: CASSSGTSGETQYF. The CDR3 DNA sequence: TGTGCCAGCAGTTCCGGGACTAGCGGAGAGACCCAGTACTTC.

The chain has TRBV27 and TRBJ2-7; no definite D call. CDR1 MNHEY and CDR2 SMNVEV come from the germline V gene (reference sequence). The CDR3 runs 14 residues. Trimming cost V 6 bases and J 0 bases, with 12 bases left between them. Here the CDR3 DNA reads TGTGCCAGCAGGGTTCGCCTTAGCTCCTACGAGCAGTACTTC. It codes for CASRVRLSSYEQYF.

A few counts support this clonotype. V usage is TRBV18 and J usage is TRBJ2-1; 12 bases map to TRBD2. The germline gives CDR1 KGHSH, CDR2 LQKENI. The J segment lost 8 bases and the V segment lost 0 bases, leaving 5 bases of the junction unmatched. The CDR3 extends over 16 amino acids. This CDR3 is CASSPPSTSGGDEQFF. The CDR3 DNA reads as TGTGCCAGCTCACCACCGTCGACTAGCGGGGGAGATGAGCAGTTCTTC.

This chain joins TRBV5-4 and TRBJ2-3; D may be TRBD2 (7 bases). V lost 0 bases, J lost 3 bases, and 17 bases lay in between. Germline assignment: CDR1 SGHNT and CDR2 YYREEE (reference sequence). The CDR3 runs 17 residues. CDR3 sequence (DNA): TGTGCCAGCAGCTTGGATAAGGGGAGGGGGATGACAGATACGCAGTATTTT. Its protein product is CASSLDKGRGMTDTQYF.